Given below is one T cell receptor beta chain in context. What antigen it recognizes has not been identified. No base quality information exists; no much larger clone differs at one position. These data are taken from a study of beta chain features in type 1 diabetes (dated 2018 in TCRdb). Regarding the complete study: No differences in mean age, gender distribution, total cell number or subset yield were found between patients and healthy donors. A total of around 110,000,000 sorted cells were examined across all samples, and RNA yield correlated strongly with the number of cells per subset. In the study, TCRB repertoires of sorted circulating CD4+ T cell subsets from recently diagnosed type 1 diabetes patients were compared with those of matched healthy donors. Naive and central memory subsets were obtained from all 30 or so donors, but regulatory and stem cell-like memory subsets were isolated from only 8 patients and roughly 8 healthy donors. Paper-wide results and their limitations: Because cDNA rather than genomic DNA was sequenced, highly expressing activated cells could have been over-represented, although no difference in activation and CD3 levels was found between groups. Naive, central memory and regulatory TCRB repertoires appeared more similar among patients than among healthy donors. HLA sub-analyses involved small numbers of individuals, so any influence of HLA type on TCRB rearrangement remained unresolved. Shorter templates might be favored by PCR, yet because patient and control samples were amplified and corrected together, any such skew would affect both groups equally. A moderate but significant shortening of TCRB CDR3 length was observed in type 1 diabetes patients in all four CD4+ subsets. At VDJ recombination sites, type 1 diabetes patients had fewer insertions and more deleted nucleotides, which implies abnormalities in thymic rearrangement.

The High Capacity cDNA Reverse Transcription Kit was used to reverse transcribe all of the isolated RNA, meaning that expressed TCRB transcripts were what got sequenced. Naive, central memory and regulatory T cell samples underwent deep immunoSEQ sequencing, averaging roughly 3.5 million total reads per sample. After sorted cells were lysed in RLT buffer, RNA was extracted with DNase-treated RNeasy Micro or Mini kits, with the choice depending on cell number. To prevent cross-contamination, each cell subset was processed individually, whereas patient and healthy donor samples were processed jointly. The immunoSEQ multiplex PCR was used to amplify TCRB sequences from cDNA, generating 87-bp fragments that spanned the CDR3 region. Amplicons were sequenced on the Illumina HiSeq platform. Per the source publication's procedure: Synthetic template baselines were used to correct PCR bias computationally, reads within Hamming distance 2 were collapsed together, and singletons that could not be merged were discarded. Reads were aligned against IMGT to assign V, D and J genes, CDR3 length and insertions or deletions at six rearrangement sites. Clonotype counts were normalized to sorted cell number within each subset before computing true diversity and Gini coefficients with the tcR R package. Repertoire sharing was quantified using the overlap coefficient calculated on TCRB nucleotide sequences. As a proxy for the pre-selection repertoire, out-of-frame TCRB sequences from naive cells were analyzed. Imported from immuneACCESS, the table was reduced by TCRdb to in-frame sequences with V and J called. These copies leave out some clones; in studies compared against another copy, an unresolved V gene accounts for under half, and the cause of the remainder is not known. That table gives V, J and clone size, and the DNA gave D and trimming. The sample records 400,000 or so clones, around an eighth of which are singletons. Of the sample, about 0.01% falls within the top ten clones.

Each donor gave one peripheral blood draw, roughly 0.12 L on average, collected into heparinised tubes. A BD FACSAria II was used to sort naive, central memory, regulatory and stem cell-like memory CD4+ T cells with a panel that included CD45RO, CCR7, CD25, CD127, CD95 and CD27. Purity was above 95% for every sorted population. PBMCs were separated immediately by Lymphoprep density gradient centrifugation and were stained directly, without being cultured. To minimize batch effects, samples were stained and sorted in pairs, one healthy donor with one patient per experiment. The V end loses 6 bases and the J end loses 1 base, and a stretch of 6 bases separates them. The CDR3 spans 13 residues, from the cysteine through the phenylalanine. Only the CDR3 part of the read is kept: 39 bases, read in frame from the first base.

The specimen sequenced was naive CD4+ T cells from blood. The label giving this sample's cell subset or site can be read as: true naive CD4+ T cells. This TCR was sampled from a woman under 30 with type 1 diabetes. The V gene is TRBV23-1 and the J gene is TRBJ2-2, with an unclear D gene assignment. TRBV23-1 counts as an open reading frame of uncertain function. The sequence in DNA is TGCGCCAGCAGGGCTCTGAACACCGGGGAGCTGTTTTTT. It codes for CASRALNTGELFF.